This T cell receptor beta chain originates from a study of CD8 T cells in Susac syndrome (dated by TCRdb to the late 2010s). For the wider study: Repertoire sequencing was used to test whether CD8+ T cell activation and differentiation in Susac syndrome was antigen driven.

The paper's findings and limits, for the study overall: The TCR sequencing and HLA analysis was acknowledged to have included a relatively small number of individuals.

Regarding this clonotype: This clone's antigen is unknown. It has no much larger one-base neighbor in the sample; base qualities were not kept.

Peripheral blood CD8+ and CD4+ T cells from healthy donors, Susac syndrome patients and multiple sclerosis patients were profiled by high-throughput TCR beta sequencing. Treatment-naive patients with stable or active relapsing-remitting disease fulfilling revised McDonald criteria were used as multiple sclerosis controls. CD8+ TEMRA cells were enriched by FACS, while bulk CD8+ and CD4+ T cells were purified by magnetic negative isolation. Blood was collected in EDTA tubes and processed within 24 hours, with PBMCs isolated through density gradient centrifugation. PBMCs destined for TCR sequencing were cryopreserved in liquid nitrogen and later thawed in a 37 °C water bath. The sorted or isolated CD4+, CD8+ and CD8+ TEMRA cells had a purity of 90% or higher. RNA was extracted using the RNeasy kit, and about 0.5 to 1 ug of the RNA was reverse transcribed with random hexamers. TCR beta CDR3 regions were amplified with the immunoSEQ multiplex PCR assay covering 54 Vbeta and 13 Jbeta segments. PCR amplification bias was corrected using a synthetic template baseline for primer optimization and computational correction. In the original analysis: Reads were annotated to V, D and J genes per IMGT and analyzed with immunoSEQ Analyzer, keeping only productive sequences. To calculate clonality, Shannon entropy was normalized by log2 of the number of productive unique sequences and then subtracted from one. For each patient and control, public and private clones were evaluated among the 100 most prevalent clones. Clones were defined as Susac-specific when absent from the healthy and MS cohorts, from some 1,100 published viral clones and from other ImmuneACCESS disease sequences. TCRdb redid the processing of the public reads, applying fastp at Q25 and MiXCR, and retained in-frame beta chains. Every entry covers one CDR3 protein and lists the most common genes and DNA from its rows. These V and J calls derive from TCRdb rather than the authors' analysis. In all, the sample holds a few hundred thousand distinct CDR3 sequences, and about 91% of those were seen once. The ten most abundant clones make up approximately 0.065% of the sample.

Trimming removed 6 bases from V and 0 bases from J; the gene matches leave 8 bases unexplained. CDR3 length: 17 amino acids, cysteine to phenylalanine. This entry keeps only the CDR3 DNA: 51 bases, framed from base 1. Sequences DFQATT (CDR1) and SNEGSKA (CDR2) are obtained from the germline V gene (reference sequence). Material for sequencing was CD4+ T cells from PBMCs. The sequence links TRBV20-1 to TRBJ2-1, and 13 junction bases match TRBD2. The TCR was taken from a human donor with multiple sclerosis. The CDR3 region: CSALGLAGVSSYNEQFF. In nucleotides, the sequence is TGCAGTGCCCTAGGACTAGCGGGGGTAAGCTCCTACAATGAGCAGTTCTTC.